A selection of T cell receptor beta chains follows, all from one sample in a study of breast tumors, draining lymph nodes, adjacent tissues. One entry per CDR3 protein results from TCRdb running MiXCR on the multiplex PCR reads. This repertoire shows under 350,000 distinct CDR3 sequences, over 30% found once; its top ten account for 1.1%. Sequencing was performed on axillary lymph node tissue. These receptors all stem from a female donor with breast cancer. Some clones in this sample may be carry-over from other donors' samples. Each CDR3 is given with its conserved first and last residue. D genes are given only for firm matches. For some rows the clone size is stated as once, few or many, or as a class when expanded; others skip it.

D: TRBD1
size: -
V: TRBV19
J: TRBJ2-5
DNA: TGTGCCAGTAGCTTCCGGGACAGGGTAAAGACCCAGTACTTC
CDR3: CASSFRDRVKTQYF

D: TRBD2
size: -
V: TRBV3-1
J: TRBJ2-7
DNA: TGTGCCAGCAGCTTAATAGCGGGACCGTTAAACGAGCAGTACTTC
CDR3: CASSLIAGPLNEQYF

D: -
size: few
V: TRBV18
J: TRBJ2-7
DNA: TGTGCCAGCTCACCACAGGGTAACTCCTACGAGCAGTACTTC
CDR3: CASSPQGNSYEQYF

D: -
size: many
V: TRBV6-1
J: TRBJ2-1
DNA: TGTGCCAGCAGTGAACAGGGGAATGAGCAGTTCTTC
CDR3: CASSEQGNEQFF

D: -
size: -
V: TRBV6-5
J: TRBJ2-1
DNA: TGTGCCAGCAGTTACAGTGGTTGGGGACTTACCTCGGGTGAGCAGTTCTTC
CDR3: CASSYSGWGLTSGEQFF

D: -
size: few
V: TRBV30
J: TRBJ2-3
DNA: TGTGCCTGGAGTCAGTCTTCCCTAACAGATACGCAGTATTTT
CDR3: CAWSQSSLTDTQYF

D: TRBD1
size: once
V: TRBV15
J: TRBJ2-7
DNA: TGTGCCACCAGCAGAGATCGGGGCAGGGGGTGGGAGCAGTACTTC
CDR3: CATSRDRGRGWEQYF

D: -
size: -
V: TRBV30
J: TRBJ1-1
DNA: TGTGCCTGGACCGACCGGGGGTTTGGTGAAGCTTTCTTT
CDR3: CAWTDRGFGEAFF

D: -
size: many
V: TRBV6-1
J: TRBJ1-2
DNA: TGTGCCAGCAGTGAATTTGGGGACCGGGGTGGCTACACCTTC
CDR3: CASSEFGDRGGYTF

D: TRBD2
size: once
V: TRBV7-8
J: TRBJ2-5
DNA: TGTGCCAGCAGCTTACCAAGGACTAGCGGAACCCAAGAGACCCAGTACTTC
CDR3: CASSLPRTSGTQETQYF

D: TRBD2
size: -
V: TRBV18
J: TRBJ2-7
DNA: TGTGCCAGCTCACCAAGGGGTCTAGCGGGTTCCTACGAGCAGTACTTC
CDR3: CASSPRGLAGSYEQYF

D: TRBD2
size: -
V: TRBV2
J: TRBJ2-7
DNA: TGTGCCAGCAATTTGGGGGGGACGGGGGTTGCCGAGCAGTACTTC
CDR3: CASNLGGTGVAEQYF

D: -
size: many
V: TRBV19
J: TRBJ1-5
DNA: TGTGCCAGTAGTACAGGGCTAGGCAATCAGCCCCAGCATTTT
CDR3: CASSTGLGNQPQHF

D: -
size: -
V: TRBV9
J: TRBJ1-6
DNA: TGTGCCAGCAGTCCCGGGAGCCTCGAGCAGCTGTGCTCCTATAATTCACCCCTCCACTTT
CDR3: CASSPGSLEQLCSYNSPLHF

D: -
size: few
V: TRBV30
J: TRBJ1-5
DNA: TGTGCCTGGAGTTTTTGGGGGGACAATCAGCCCCAGCATTTT
CDR3: CAWSFWGDNQPQHF

D: TRBD2
size: many
V: TRBV19
J: TRBJ2-1
DNA: TGTGCCAGTCGAGCGGGGCGATACAATGAGCAGTTCTTC
CDR3: CASRAGRYNEQFF

D: -
size: -
V: TRBV30
J: TRBJ1-1
DNA: TGTGCCTGGAGTTTCGGGGGTGACACTGAAGCTTTCTTT
CDR3: CAWSFGGDTEAFF